This T cell receptor beta chain is from a study of CD8 T cells in Susac syndrome. General study points: As the study acknowledged, the number of individuals who were part of its TCR sequencing and HLA analysis was relatively small.

RNA amounts of about 0.5 to 1 ug underwent reverse transcription with random hexamers. An immunoSEQ multiplex PCR generated amplified TCR beta CDR3 products spanning 54 Vbeta and 13 Jbeta. TCRdb re-derived calls from the immunoSEQ multiplex PCR reads in MiXCR, one entry per CDR3 protein. The sample records under 250,000 distinct CDR3 sequences, roughly 93% being singletons. Sequencing of TCR beta covered CD8+ and CD4+ T cells obtained from blood. Negative isolation was used for CD8+ and CD4+ T cells, and FACS enrichment was applied to TEMRA cells. With respect to this clonotype: Its target is unknown.

The ends were cut back, 3 bases at V and 7 bases at J, with 16 bases in the middle. The CDR3 length is 15 residues. CDR1 is SGDLS and CDR2 is YYNGEE in the germline V gene. This sequence originates from a human donor with multiple sclerosis. The chain links TRBV9 to TRBJ2-2, with D tentatively TRBD1 (6 bases). The sample comprised CD4+ T cells from PBMCs. The CDR3 here is CASSGPQGFNGELFF. In DNA form, the CDR3 reads TGTGCCAGCAGCGGACCCCAGGGGTTTAACGGGGAGCTGTTTTTT.